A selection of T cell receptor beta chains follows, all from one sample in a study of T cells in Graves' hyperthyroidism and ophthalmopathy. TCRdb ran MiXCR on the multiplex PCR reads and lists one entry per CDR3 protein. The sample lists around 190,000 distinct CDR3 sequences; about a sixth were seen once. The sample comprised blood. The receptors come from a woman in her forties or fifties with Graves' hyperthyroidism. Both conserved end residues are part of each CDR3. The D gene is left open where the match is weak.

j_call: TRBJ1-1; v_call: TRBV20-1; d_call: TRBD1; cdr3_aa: CSAPGTGEAEAFF
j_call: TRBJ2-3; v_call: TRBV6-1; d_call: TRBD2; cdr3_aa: CASSRGTSSFLGTDTQYF
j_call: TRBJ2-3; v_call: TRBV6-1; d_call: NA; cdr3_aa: CASRGSRPSTDTQYF
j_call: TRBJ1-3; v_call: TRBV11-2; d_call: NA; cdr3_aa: CASSPLTGPSGNTIYF
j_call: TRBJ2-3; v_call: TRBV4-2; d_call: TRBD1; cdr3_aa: CASSQGVQGASTDTQYF
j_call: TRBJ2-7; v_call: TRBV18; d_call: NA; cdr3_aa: CASPPKQGSEQYF
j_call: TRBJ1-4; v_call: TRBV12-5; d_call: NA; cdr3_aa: CASGLGQFGTNEKLFF
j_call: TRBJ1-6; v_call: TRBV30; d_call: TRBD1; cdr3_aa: CAWSPGQGVPPLHF
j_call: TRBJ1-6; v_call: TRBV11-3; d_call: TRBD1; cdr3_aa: CASTDRGNSPLHF
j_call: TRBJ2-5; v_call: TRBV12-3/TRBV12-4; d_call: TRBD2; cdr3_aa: CASSPSPGLAVTQYF